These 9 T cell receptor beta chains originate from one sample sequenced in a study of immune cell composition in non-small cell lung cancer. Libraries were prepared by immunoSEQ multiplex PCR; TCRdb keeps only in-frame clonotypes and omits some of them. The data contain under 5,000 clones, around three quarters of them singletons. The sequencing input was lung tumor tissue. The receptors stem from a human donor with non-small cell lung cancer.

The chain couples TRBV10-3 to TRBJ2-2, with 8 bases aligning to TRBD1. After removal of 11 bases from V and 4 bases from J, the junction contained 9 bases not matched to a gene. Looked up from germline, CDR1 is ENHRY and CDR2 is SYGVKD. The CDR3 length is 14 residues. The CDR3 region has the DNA TGTGCCGTATTCCAGGGGGCGGGCACCGGGGAGCTGTTTTTT. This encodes CAVFQGAGTGELFF.

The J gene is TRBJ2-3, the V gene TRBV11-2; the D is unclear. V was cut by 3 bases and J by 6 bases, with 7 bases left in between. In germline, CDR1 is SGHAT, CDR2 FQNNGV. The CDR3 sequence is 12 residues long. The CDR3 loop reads CASSFYGDTQYF. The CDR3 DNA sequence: TGTGCCAGCAGCTTTTACGGGGATACGCAGTATTTT.

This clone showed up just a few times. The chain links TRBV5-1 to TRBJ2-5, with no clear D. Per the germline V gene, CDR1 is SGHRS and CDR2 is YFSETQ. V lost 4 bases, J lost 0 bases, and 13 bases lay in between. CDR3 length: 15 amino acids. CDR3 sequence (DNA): TGCGCCAGCAGCCCCGGGTTACTCAACCAAGAGACCCAGTACTTC. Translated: CASSPGLLNQETQYF.

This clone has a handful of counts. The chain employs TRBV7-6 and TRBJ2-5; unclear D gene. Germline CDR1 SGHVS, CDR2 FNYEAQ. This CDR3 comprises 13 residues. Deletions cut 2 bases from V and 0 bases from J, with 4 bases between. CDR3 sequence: CASSLIDQETQYF. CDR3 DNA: TGTGCCAGCAGCTTAATAGACCAAGAGACCCAGTACTTC.

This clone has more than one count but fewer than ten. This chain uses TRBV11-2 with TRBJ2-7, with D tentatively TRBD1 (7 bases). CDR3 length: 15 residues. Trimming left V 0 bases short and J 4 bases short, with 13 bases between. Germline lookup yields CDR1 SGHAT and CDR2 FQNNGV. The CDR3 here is CASSLDQGGRYEQYF. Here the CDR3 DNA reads TGTGCCAGCAGCTTAGATCAGGGGGGACGTTACGAGCAGTACTTC.

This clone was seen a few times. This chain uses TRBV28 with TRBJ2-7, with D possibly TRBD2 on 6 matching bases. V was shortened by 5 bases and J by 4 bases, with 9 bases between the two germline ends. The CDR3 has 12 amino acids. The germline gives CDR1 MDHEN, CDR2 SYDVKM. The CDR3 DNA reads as TGTGCCAGCAGTACCGGGGGATACGAGCAGTACTTC. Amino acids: CASSTGGYEQYF.

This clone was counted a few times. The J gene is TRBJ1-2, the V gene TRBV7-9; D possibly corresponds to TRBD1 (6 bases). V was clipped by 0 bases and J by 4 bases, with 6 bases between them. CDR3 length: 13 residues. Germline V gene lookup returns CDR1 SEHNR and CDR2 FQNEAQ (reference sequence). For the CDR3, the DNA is TGTGCCAGCAGCTTAGCAGGGGGCTATGGCTACACCTTC. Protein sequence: CASSLAGGYGYTF.

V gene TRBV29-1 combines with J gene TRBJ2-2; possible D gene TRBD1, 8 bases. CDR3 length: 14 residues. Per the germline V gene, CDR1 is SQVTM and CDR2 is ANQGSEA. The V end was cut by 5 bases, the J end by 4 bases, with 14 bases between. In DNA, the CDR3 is TGCAGCGTTCGTACAGGGGGGGTCACCGGGGAGCTGTTTTTT. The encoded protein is CSVRTGGVTGELFF.

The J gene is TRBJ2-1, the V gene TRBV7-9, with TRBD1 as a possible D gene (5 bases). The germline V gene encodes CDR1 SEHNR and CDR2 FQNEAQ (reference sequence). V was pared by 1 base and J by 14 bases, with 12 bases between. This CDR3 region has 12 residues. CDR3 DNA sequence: TGTGCCAGCAGCTTAGAAGTTCTAGGGGAGTTCTTC. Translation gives CASSLEVLGEFF.